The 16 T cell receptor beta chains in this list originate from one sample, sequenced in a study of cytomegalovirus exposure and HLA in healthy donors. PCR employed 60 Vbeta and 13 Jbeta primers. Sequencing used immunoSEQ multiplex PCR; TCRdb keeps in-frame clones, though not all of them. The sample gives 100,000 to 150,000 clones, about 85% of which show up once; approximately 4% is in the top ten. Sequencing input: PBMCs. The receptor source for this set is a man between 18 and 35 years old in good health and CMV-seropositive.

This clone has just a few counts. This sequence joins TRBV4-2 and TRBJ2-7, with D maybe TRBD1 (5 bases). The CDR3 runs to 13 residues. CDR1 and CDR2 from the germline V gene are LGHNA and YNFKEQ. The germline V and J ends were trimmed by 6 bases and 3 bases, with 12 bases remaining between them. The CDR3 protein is CASSSSQGYEQYF. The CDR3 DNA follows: TGTGCCAGCAGTTCGAGCCAGGGCTACGAGCAGTACTTC.

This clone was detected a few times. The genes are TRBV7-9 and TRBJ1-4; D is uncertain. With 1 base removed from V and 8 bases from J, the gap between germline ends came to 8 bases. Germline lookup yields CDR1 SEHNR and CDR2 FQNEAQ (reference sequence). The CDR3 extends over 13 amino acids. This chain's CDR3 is CASSLDRREKLFF. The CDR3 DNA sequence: TGTGCCAGCAGCTTAGACAGAAGGGAAAAACTGTTTTTT.

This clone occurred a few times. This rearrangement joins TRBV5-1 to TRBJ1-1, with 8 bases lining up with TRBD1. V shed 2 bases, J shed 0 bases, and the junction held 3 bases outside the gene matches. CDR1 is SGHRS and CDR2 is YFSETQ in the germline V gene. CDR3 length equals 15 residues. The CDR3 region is CASSFPDRVNTEAFF. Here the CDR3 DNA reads TGCGCCAGCAGCTTTCCGGACAGGGTGAACACTGAAGCTTTCTTT.

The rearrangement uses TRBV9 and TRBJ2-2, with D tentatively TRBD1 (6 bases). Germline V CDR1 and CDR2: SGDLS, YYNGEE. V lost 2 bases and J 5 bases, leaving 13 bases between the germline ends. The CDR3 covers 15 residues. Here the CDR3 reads CASSVRGEGTGELFF. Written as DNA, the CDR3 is TGTGCCAGCAGCGTCAGGGGCGAGGGGACCGGGGAGCTGTTTTTT.

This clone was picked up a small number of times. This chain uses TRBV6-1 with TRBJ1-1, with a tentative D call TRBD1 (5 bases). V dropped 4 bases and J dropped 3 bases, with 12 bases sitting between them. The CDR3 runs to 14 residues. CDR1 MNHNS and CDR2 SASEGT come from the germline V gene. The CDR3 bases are TGTGCCAGCAGTGCGCAGGGTTTCCACACTGAAGCTTTCTTT. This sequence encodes CASSAQGFHTEAFF.

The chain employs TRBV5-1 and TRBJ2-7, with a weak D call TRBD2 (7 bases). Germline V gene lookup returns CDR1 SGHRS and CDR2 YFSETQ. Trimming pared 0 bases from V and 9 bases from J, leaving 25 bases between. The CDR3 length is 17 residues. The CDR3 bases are TGCGCCAGCAGCTTGGGAATTGAGCGGCGGGGGCGAGATGGGCAGTACTTC. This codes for CASSLGIERRGRDGQYF.

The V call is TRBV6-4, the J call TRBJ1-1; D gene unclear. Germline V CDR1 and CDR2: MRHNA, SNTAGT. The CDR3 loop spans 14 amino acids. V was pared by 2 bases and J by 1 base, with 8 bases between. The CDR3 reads CASSDGSENTEAFF. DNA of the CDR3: TGTGCCAGCAGTGACGGGAGTGAGAACACTGAAGCTTTCTTT.

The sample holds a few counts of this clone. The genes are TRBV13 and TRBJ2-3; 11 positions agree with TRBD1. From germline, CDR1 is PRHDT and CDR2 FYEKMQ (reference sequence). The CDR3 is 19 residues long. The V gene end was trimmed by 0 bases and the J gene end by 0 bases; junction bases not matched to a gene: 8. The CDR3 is CASSLGGTGGTSSTDTQYF. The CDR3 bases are TGTGCCAGCAGCTTAGGAGGGACAGGGGGGACCTCTAGCACAGATACGCAGTATTTT.

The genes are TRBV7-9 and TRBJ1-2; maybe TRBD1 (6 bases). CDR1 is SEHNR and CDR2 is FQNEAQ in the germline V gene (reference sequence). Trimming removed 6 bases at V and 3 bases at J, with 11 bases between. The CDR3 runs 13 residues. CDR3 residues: CASRPPGDYGYTF. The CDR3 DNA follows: TGTGCCAGCAGACCCCCAGGGGACTATGGCTACACCTTC.

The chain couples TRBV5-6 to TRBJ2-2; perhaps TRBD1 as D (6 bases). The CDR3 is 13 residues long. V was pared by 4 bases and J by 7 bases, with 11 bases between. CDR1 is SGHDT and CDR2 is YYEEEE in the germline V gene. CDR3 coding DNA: TGTGCCAGCAGCGCAGGGGATGGCGGGGAGCTGTTTTTT. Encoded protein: CASSAGDGGELFF. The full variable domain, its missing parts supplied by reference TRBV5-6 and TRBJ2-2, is DAGVTQSPTHLIKTRGQQVTLRCSPKSGHDTVSWYQQALGQGPQFIFQYYEEEERQRGNFPDRFSGHQFPNYSSELNVNALLLGDSALYLCASSAGDGGELFFGEGSRLTVL.

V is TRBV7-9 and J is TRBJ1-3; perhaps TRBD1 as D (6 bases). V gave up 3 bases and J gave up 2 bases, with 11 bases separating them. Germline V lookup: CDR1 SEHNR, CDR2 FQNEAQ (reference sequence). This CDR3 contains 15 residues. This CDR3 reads CASSFYRDTGNTIYF. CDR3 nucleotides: TGTGCCAGCAGCTTTTATCGGGACACTGGAAACACCATATATTTT. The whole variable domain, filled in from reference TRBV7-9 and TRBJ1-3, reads DTGVSQNPRHKITKRGQNVTFRCDPISEHNRLYWYRQTLGQGPEFLTYFQNEAQLEKSRLLSDRFSAERPKGSFSTLEIQRTEQGDSAMYLCASSFYRDTGNTIYFGEGSWLTVV.

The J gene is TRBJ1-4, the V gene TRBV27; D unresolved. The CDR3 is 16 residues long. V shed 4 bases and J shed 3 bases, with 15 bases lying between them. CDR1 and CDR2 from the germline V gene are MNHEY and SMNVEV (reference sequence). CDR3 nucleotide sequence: TGTGCCAGCAGTTCTATTCCCGGGGAACCTAATGAAAAACTGTTTTTT. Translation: CASSSIPGEPNEKLFF.

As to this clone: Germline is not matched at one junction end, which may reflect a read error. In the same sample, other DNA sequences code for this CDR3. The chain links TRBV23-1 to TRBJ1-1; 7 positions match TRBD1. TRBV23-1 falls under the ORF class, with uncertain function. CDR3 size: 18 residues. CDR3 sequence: CASSQCYHTGVKSTEAFF. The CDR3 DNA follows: TGCGCCAGCAGTCAATGCTACCATACAGGGGTCAAAAGCACTGAAGCCTTCTTT.

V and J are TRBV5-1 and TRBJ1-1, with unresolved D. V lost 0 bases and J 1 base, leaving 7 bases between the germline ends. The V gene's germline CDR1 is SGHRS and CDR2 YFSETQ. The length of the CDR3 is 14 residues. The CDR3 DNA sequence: TGCGCCAGCAGCTTGGGAGGGTGGAACACTGAAGCTTTCTTT. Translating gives CASSLGGWNTEAFF.

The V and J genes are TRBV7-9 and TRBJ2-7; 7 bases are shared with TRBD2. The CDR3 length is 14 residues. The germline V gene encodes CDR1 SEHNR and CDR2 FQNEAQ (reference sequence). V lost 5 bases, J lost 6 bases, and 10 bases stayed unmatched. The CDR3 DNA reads TGTGCCAGCAGCAGCTCCGGGGGGAGGGGCGAGCAGTACTTC. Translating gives CASSSSGGRGEQYF.

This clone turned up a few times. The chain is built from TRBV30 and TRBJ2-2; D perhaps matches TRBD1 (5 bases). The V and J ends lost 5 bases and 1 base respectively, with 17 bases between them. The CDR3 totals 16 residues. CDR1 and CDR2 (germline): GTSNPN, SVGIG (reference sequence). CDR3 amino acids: CAWVNREDKNTGELFF. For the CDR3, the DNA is TGTGCCTGGGTCAATCGTGAGGACAAGAACACCGGGGAGCTGTTTTTT. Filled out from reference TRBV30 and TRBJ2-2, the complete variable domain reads SQTIHQWPATLVQPVGSPLSLECTVEGTSNPNLYWYRQAAGRGLQLLFYSVGIGQISSEVPQNLSASRPQDRQFILSSKKLLLSDSGFYLCAWVNREDKNTGELFFGEGSRLTVL.